The 11 T cell receptor beta chains given below trace back to one sample, sequenced in a study of beta chain features in type 1 diabetes. cDNA synthesis used the whole RNA isolate, giving expressed TCRB sequences. Only in-frame clones appear in the TCRdb table, and some are missing; sequencing was by immunoSEQ multiplex PCR. The table has some 900,000 clones, 15% to 20% seen once. The sequenced material came from naive CD4+ T cells from blood. These receptors originate from a woman under 30 in good health.

This sequence joins TRBV19 and TRBJ2-1; D unclear. The CDR3 runs 15 residues. Trimming pared 4 bases from V and 8 bases from J, leaving 18 bases between. The germline gives CDR1 LNHDA, CDR2 SQIVND (reference sequence). The CDR3 loop is CASSTRGRPSHEQFF. The CDR3 nucleotides read TGTGCCAGTAGTACCCGCGGCCGTCCTTCCCATGAGCAGTTCTTC.

This clone has a handful of counts. V is TRBV20-1 and J is TRBJ2-1, with unresolved D. This CDR3 is built from 11 residues. Trimming shortened V by 3 bases and J by 9 bases, and 9 bases separated the two germline ends. Germline loops: CDR1 DFQATT, CDR2 SNEGSKA (reference sequence). The CDR3 here is CSASRSSEQFF. The CDR3 DNA reads as TGCAGTGCTAGTCGTTCTAGTGAGCAGTTCTTC.

The rearrangement links TRBV7-2 to TRBJ2-7; D is possibly TRBD1 (6 bases). V was shortened by 5 bases and J by 4 bases, with 18 bases between the two germline ends. The CDR3 contains 15 residues. Germline CDR1 is SGHTA and CDR2 is FQGNSA. In DNA, the CDR3 is TGTGCCAGCAGCCCTATCGGCAGGGGCGAGTACGAGCAGTACTTC. Translated, it gives CASSPIGRGEYEQYF.

CDR3 residues: CASSRGQYTGELFF. CDR3 coding DNA: TGTGCCAGCAGCCGGGGACAGTACACCGGGGAGCTGTTTTTT. This chain joins TRBV7-2 and TRBJ2-2; 7 nucleotides agree with TRBD1. This CDR3 comprises 14 residues. CDR1 and CDR2 from the germline V gene are SGHTA and FQGNSA. V was pared by 5 bases and J by 3 bases, with 3 bases of the junction left unmatched.

The chain joins TRBV6-5 to TRBJ1-2; the D gene is possibly TRBD1 (5 bases). CDR3 length: 15 amino acids. Trimming took off 4 bases at V and 4 bases at J, with 16 bases between the two ends. CDR1 and CDR2 (germline): MNHEY, SVGAGI. Here the CDR3 reads CASSLIGTIGYGYTF. DNA for the CDR3: TGTGCCAGCAGTTTAATCGGGACTATCGGCTATGGCTACACCTTC.

The V gene is TRBV4-3, the J gene TRBJ2-6; perhaps D is TRBD1 or TRBD2 (5 bases each). Germline V lookup: CDR1 LGHNA, CDR2 YSLEER. The CDR3 totals 18 residues. Trimming removed 1 base at V and 4 bases at J, with 17 bases between. CDR3 in DNA: TGCGCCAGCAGCCAAGGTGGTCCTGGGGGAACAGGGGCCAACGTCCTGACTTTC. Its translation: CASSQGGPGGTGANVLTF.

This sequence joins TRBV6-5 and TRBJ2-7, with TRBD1 matching 7 bases. The CDR3 is made up of 15 amino acids. Germline CDR1 is MNHEY and CDR2 is SVGAGI. V shed 4 bases, J shed 3 bases, and the junction held 9 bases outside the gene matches. The CDR3 is CASSLGQPGIYEQYF. CDR3 in DNA: TGTGCCAGCAGTTTGGGACAGCCGGGAATCTACGAGCAGTACTTC.

This clone has only a few counts. The rearrangement joins TRBV14 to TRBJ2-5; 10 nucleotides match TRBD2. CDR1 and CDR2 from the germline V gene are SGHDN and FVKESK. V was pared by 2 bases and J by 4 bases, with 7 bases of the junction left unmatched. The length of the CDR3 is 16 residues. This chain's CDR3 is CASSQSSSGRGETQYF. The DNA for the CDR3 is TGTGCCAGCAGCCAATCGTCTAGCGGGAGAGGAGAGACCCAGTACTTC.

The rearrangement joins TRBV28 to TRBJ2-7, with TRBD1 matching 9 bases. J gave up 0 bases and V 5 bases, and 8 bases lay outside the gene matches. The CDR3 runs 16 residues. Germline-derived CDR1 and CDR2 are MDHEN and SYDVKM. The CDR3 sequence is CASSRRGTGTSYEQYF. CDR3 sequence (DNA): TGTGCCAGCAGTCGCCGGGGGACAGGGACCTCCTACGAGCAGTACTTC.

This clone was recorded a few times. The rearrangement links TRBV9 to TRBJ2-3; D is possibly TRBD2 (5 bases). The CDR3 covers 15 residues. V lost 0 bases and J lost 2, with 10 bases in between. Per germline, CDR1 SGDLS and CDR2 YYNGEE. CDR3 sequence (DNA): TGTGCCAGCAGCGTAGTATCGGGAAACACAGATACGCAGTATTTT. Its protein product is CASSVVSGNTDTQYF.

V is TRBV5-1 and J is TRBJ1-1, with D hard to call. Germline V lookup: CDR1 SGHRS, CDR2 YFSETQ. The CDR3 contains 15 residues. V was cut by 3 bases and J by 11 bases, with 23 bases left in between. CDR3 loop: CASSSIGLLQASAFF. The CDR3 DNA reads as TGCGCCAGCAGCTCAATCGGACTCCTACAAGCCTCGGCTTTCTTT.